A selection of T cell receptor beta chains follows, all from one sample in a study of early T cells in non-severe SARS-CoV-2 infection. A single record per CDR3 protein comes from TCRdb applying MiXCR to the 5' RACE reads. The table lists some 80,000 distinct CDR3 sequences, less than 15% of them singletons. This specimen consisted of whole blood, obtained at baseline. The receptors derive from an adult who was a healthcare worker with PCR-confirmed SARS-CoV-2 infection or an uninfected control (not recorded which). The donor label of this sample is uncertain. CDR3s include the opening cysteine and the closing phenylalanine or tryptophan. A D gene is named only where the DNA matches it firmly. Some rows have no size entry. The others give once, few or many, or a class for an expanded clone.

D	V	size	J	DNA	CDR3
NA	TRBV11-2	once	TRBJ2-5	TGTGCCAGCAGCTTAAAACCTAGCGCAGAGACCCAGTGCTTC	CASSLKPSAETQCF
TRBD2	TRBV7-6	NA	TRBJ2-7	TGTGCCAGCAGTTCTAGCGGGCAGGCCTACGAGCAGTACTTC	CASSSSGQAYEQYF
NA	TRBV10-3	few	TRBJ1-3	TGTGCCATCAGTGAGACAGGGACCTCTGGAAACACCATATATTTT	CAISETGTSGNTIYF
NA	TRBV2	few	TRBJ2-6	TGTGCCAGCAGTGAGGAGATTGGGGCCAACGTCCTGACTTTC	CASSEEIGANVLTF
NA	TRBV6-1	few	TRBJ2-7	TGTGCCAGCAGTCCCAGGACACCCTCCTACGAGCAGTACTTC	CASSPRTPSYEQYF
TRBD1	TRBV6-1	many	TRBJ1-1	TGTGCCAGCAGCTTGGACAGGCTTAACACTGAAGCTTTCTTT	CASSLDRLNTEAFF
NA	TRBV29-1	NA	TRBJ2-6	TGCAGCGTTAGTGCGGACGGGAGCTCTGGGGCCAACGTCCTGACTTTC	CSVSADGSSGANVLTF
NA	TRBV27	few	TRBJ2-5	TGTGCCAGCAGTTTATCGGGCAGCCAAGAGACCCAGTACTTC	CASSLSGSQETQYF
NA	TRBV5-1	NA	TRBJ2-4	TGCGCCAGCAGCCCGGGGCCTATAAACGACATTCAGTACTTC	CASSPGPINDIQYF
TRBD1	TRBV20-1	NA	TRBJ2-5	TGCAGTGCTAGAGATCGACAGGGGTACCAAGAGACCCAGTACTTC	CSARDRQGYQETQYF
NA	TRBV11-2	many	TRBJ2-3	TGTGCCAGCAGCTTAGAAGAGGTAGATACGCAGTATTTT	CASSLEEVDTQYF
TRBD1	TRBV7-9	few	TRBJ2-1	TGTGCCAGCAGAGACCTCTCAAGGGGACAGGGGCTTGAGCAGTTCTTC	CASRDLSRGQGLEQFF
TRBD2	TRBV5-6	many	TRBJ2-1	TGTGCCAGCAGCTTGGGGGCCGGGACTAGCTCCTACAATGAGCAGTTCTTC	CASSLGAGTSSYNEQFF
TRBD1	TRBV12-3/TRBV12-4	few	TRBJ1-2	TGTGCCAGCAGTGGGACAGGGTGGCAGTATGGCTACACCTTC	CASSGTGWQYGYTF
TRBD1	TRBV18	few	TRBJ2-2	TGTGCCAGCTCACGGATACAGGGGTCTGACGGGGAGCTGTTTTTT	CASSRIQGSDGELFF
TRBD2	TRBV20-1	NA	TRBJ2-1	TGCAGTGCTAGGCGGATGCGGGAGGTTAATGAGCAGTTCTTC	CSARRMREVNEQFF
NA	TRBV28	few	TRBJ2-7	TGTGCCAGCCGGGTCGGGGCTGCGGGAAATTCCTACGAGCAGTACTTC	CASRVGAAGNSYEQYF
NA	TRBV29-1	NA	TRBJ2-6	TGCAGCGTTGAAGACTGGCGGGCAGACCCTTGGCCCGGGGCCAACGTCCTGACTTTC	CSVEDWRADPWPGANVLTF
NA	TRBV4-3	NA	TRBJ1-5	TGCGCCAGCAGCACGGACCTTGGAACTCAGCCCCAGCATTTT	CASSTDLGTQPQHF
NA	TRBV19	many	TRBJ2-7	TGTGCCAGTAGTATGACAGTCCTACAAGCCTACGAGCAGTACTTC	CASSMTVLQAYEQYF
NA	TRBV6-5	few	TRBJ2-3	TGTGCCAGCAGTTACAAGGGCGGAGGTACAGATACGCAGTATTTT	CASSYKGGGTDTQYF
TRBD1	TRBV4-3	many	TRBJ2-5	TGCGCCAGCAGCCAAGATCCAGGGGGAAGGTGGACCCAGTACTTC	CASSQDPGGRWTQYF
TRBD2	TRBV10-3	few	TRBJ2-1	TGTGCCATCAGCGGGGGGGTAGCGGGTAGCTCCTACAATGAGCAGTTCTTC	CAISGGVAGSSYNEQFF
NA	TRBV11-3	NA	TRBJ2-5	TGTGCCAGCAGCTCCCCGTTTGGACCCCAAGAGACCCAGTACTTC	CASSSPFGPQETQYF
NA	TRBV5-1	few	TRBJ1-5	TGCGCCAGCAGCTTGGGACATAGCAATCAGCCCCAGCATTTT	CASSLGHSNQPQHF
NA	TRBV12-5	NA	TRBJ1-5	TGTGCTAGTGCCCAATTCTCGGGGGGGTTCAATCAGCCCCAGCATTTT	CASAQFSGGFNQPQHF